These 10 T cell receptor beta chains were sequenced from one sample in a study of blood T cell repertoires in COVID-19. Libraries were prepared by immunoSEQ multiplex PCR; TCRdb keeps only in-frame clonotypes and omits some of them. The table lists about 280,000 clones, nearly 90% of them singletons. Material for sequencing was PBMCs or T cells enriched from blood (not recorded which). The receptors were sampled from a woman aged 18-29 years with acute COVID-19.

The chain has TRBV7-2 and TRBJ2-1, with TRBD2 matching over 10 bases. Per germline, CDR1 SGHTA and CDR2 FQGNSA. The length of the CDR3 is 15 residues. V shed 5 bases and J 8 bases; nucleotides not matched to a gene: 9. The CDR3 loop reads CASSNRPLAGDEQFF. The CDR3 DNA sequence: TGTGCCAGCAGCAATCGACCGCTAGCGGGAGATGAGCAGTTCTTC.

The chain joins TRBV6-5 to TRBJ1-5; D is perhaps TRBD1 (6 bases). V was trimmed by 4 bases and J by 2 bases, leaving 15 bases between them. The CDR3 covers 16 residues. The germline CDR1 and CDR2 sequences are MNHEY and SVGAGI. The chain's CDR3 is CASSLNRVAGNQPQHF. In DNA, the CDR3 is TGTGCCAGCAGTTTAAACAGGGTTGCTGGCAATCAGCCCCAGCATTTT.

This rearrangement joins TRBV5-4 to TRBJ2-5; 13 positions agree with TRBD2. Germline CDR1 and CDR2: SGHNT and YYREEE (reference sequence). The CDR3 has 16 amino acids. J lost 3 bases, V lost 0 bases, and 2 bases had no gene match. CDR3 region: CASSLEGLAGKETQYF. The CDR3, as DNA: TGTGCCAGCAGCTTGGAGGGACTAGCGGGAAAAGAGACCCAGTACTTC.

The chain carries TRBV4-2 and TRBJ2-5; weak D call: TRBD1 (5 bases). Germline V lookup: CDR1 LGHNA, CDR2 YNFKEQ. Trimming shortened V by 1 base and J by 1 base, and 13 bases separated the two germline ends. CDR3 length: 16 residues. The CDR3 DNA reads as TGTGCCAGCAGCCAAGCTGGCAGGACAACCCAAGAGACCCAGTACTTC. Amino acids: CASSQAGRTTQETQYF.

The genes are TRBV12-3 or TRBV12-4 and TRBJ2-1; D uncertain. This CDR3 has 12 amino acids. Trimming took off 2 bases at V and 8 bases at J, with 7 bases between the two ends. This CDR3 is CASSLSVDEQFF. CDR3 nucleotide sequence: TGTGCCAGCAGTTTATCAGTCGATGAGCAGTTCTTC.

The chain combines TRBV5-1 with TRBJ2-3; tentative D call: TRBD2 (5 bases). The CDR3 consists of 16 residues. V lost 4 bases, J lost 5 bases, and 20 bases lay in between. The V gene's germline CDR1 is SGHRS and CDR2 YFSETQ. The CDR3 loop reads CASSATGGWVGDTQYF. Here the CDR3 DNA reads TGCGCCAGCAGCGCCACTGGAGGCTGGGTGGGAGATACGCAGTATTTT.

The chain links TRBV30 to TRBJ2-5; D gene uncertain. Trimming stripped 1 base from V and 5 bases from J, with 5 bases between. The germline V gene has CDR1 GTSNPN and CDR2 SVGIG (reference sequence). This CDR3 comprises 11 residues. CDR3 bases: TGTGCCTGGAGTGCCAGGGAGACCCAGTACTTC. This translates into CAWSARETQYF.

The rearrangement joins TRBV3-1 (or the pseudogene TRBV3-2) to TRBJ2-7; the match to TRBD1 covers 8 bases. The V segment lost 0 bases and the J segment 5 bases; nucleotides outside the gene matches: 6. Germline lookup yields CDR1 LGHDT and CDR2 YNNKEL (reference sequence). The CDR3 is 15 amino acids. The CDR3 DNA follows: TGTGCCAGCAGCCAAGAGGACAGGGTTTACGACGAGCAGTACTTC. It yields the protein CASSQEDRVYDEQYF.

V gene TRBV4-1 combines with J gene TRBJ2-7; TRBD1 aligns across 11 bases. This CDR3 comprises 15 residues. The germline CDR1 and CDR2 sequences are MGHRA and YSYEKL. The V and J ends lost 1 base and 7 bases, in that order; junction bases with no gene match: 6. The CDR3 here is CASSQAGTGGREQYF. In nucleotides, the CDR3 is TGCGCCAGCAGCCAAGCCGGGACAGGGGGGAGGGAGCAGTACTTC.

J is TRBJ1-6 and V is TRBV5-1; perhaps TRBD1 as D (5 bases). This CDR3 contains 15 residues. Germline CDR1 SGHRS, CDR2 YFSETQ. Trimming removed 3 bases at V and 8 bases at J, with 15 bases between. DNA for the CDR3: TGCGCCAGCAGCTCGACAGCCAGGAGGGATTCACCCCTCCACTTT. Amino acids: CASSSTARRDSPLHF. Supplemented by reference TRBV5-1 and TRBJ1-6, the full variable domain reads KAGVTQTPRYLIKTRGQQVTLSCSPISGHRSVSWYQQTPGQGLQFLFEYFSETQRNKGNFPGRFSGRQFSNSRSEMNVSTLELGDSALYLCASSSTARRDSPLHFGNGTRLTVT.